One and the same sample provided the 18 T cell receptor beta chains below, sequenced in a study of blood T cell repertoires in COVID-19. Method: immunoSEQ multiplex PCR; TCRdb's copy keeps in-frame clones and lacks some. The profile shows a few hundred thousand clones, 75% to 90% of them singletons. Sequencing was done on a sample of peripheral blood. The receptors stem from a woman between 25 and 40 years old with active or convalescent COVID-19.

The rearrangement uses TRBV7-3 and TRBJ1-1; 8 nucleotides line up with TRBD1. Unmatched junction bases numbered 1, after V lost 4 bases and J lost 3 bases. CDR1 is SGHTA and CDR2 is FQGTGA in the germline V gene. This CDR3 region has 13 residues. The CDR3 bases are TGTGCCAGCAGCTCCAGGGGGCACACTGAAGCTTTCTTT. Translated: CASSSRGHTEAFF.

V is TRBV6-1 and J is TRBJ2-7, with 10 bases lining up with TRBD2. Unmatched junction bases numbered 9, after V lost 4 bases and J lost 3 bases. Germline lookup yields CDR1 MNHNS and CDR2 SASEGT. CDR3 length equals 16 residues. The CDR3 loop reads CASSAASGGPFYEQYF. For the CDR3, the DNA is TGTGCCAGCAGTGCAGCTAGCGGGGGACCTTTCTACGAGCAGTACTTC.

V and J are TRBV15 and TRBJ2-7, with 10 bases lining up with TRBD1. The CDR3 runs 14 residues. The V and J ends lost 0 bases and 9 bases, in that order; junction bases with no gene match: 5. Germline loops: CDR1 LNHNV, CDR2 YYDKDF (reference sequence). The CDR3 protein is CATSRDRDRGGQYF. The CDR3 nucleotides are TGTGCCACCAGCAGAGATCGGGACAGGGGCGGGCAGTACTTC.

The chain carries TRBV4-3 and TRBJ1-2; possibly TRBD1 for D (6 bases). In germline, CDR1 is LGHNA, CDR2 YSLEER. The V end lost 0 bases, the J end lost 8 bases, and 13 bases lay between the germline ends. This CDR3 comprises 14 residues. The CDR3: CASSQDLRGRGYTF. CDR3 coding DNA: TGCGCCAGCAGCCAAGATCTCAGGGGCCGGGGCTACACCTTC.

The CDR3 spells CATSEDRGHSGNTIYF. CDR3 nucleotide sequence: TGTGCCACCAGCGAAGACAGGGGGCATTCGGGAAACACCATATATTTT. The V call is TRBV15, the J call TRBJ1-3; 10 bases align to TRBD1. Germline values: CDR1 LNHNV, CDR2 YYDKDF (reference sequence). This CDR3 is built from 16 residues. V dropped 5 bases and J dropped 4; count of bases not matched to a gene: 8.

The chain uses TRBV30 and TRBJ2-7, with D hard to call. Germline V lookup: CDR1 GTSNPN, CDR2 SVGIG (reference sequence). V lost 1 base and J 2 bases, leaving 6 bases between the germline ends. The CDR3 has 12 residues. The CDR3 DNA sequence: TGTGCCTGGAGTGGGTTAGCCTACGAGCAGTACTTC. Encoded protein: CAWSGLAYEQYF.

This clone appeared once. The chain couples TRBV18 to TRBJ1-1, with 8 bases matching TRBD1. In germline, CDR1 is KGHSH, CDR2 LQKENI. CDR3 size: 17 residues. V lost 3 bases to trimming and J lost 0 bases; unmatched junction nucleotides: 9. The CDR3 nucleotides read TGTGCCAGCTCACCCCTTGGCCAGGGGGCCCTGAACACTGAAGCTTTCTTT. Residues: CASSPLGQGALNTEAFF.

V usage is TRBV5-1 and J usage is TRBJ1-5, with D unresolved. V gave up 3 bases and J gave up 10 bases, with 14 bases separating them. The germline V gene encodes CDR1 SGHRS and CDR2 YFSETQ. This CDR3 is 13 amino acids long. CDR3 sequence: CASSWDWGGPQHF. The CDR3 DNA reads as TGCGCCAGCAGCTGGGATTGGGGAGGTCCCCAGCATTTT. The full variable domain, with the rest looked up from reference TRBV5-1 and TRBJ1-5, is KAGVTQTPRYLIKTRGQQVTLSCSPISGHRSVSWYQQTPGQGLQFLFEYFSETQRNKGNFPGRFSGRQFSNSRSEMNVSTLELGDSALYLCASSWDWGGPQHFGDGTRLSIL.

This chain's CDR3 is CASSLVPGREAFF. The CDR3 region has the DNA TGTGCCAGCAGCTTAGTGCCAGGCCGTGAAGCTTTCTTT. The V and J genes are TRBV7-3 and TRBJ1-1, with D unclear. The CDR3 covers 13 residues. The germline CDR1 and CDR2 sequences are SGHTA and FQGTGA. The V and J ends lost 2 bases and 7 bases respectively, with 11 bases between them. The variable domain in full, with the rest retrieved from reference TRBV7-3 and TRBJ1-1, is GAGVSQTPSNKVTEKGKYVELRCDPISGHTALYWYRQSLGQGPEFLIYFQGTGAADDSGLPNDRFFAVRPEGSVSTLKIQRTERGDSAVYLCASSLVPGREAFFGQGTRLTVV.

The chain couples TRBV2 to TRBJ2-1, with TRBD1 matching over 8 bases. CDR1 and CDR2 from the germline V gene are SNHLY and FYNNEI. V was clipped by 2 bases and J by 6 bases; unmatched bases: 6. The CDR3 consists of 15 residues. CDR3 DNA sequence: TGTGCCAGCAGTGAACGGGTCGACAGGGGCAATGAGCAGTTCTTC. Translating it yields CASSERVDRGNEQFF.

This chain uses TRBV3-1 (or the pseudogene TRBV3-2) with TRBJ1-2, with no clear D. Germline V gene data show CDR1 as LGHDT and CDR2 as YNNKEL (reference sequence). The V and J ends lost 1 base and 4 bases respectively, with 13 bases between them. The CDR3 extends over 15 amino acids. CDR3 bases: TGTGCCAGCAGCCAAGTGGCAGGCGAACGCTATGGCTACACCTTC. This sequence encodes CASSQVAGERYGYTF.

This clone was seen only once. The DNA of the CDR3 is TGTGCCAGCAGCTTTACTGGGGCCAACGTCCTGACTTTC. Its protein is CASSFTGANVLTF. This chain links TRBV7-3 with TRBJ2-6; D gene ambiguous. Trimming stripped 3 bases from V and 2 bases from J, with 2 bases between. This CDR3 is 13 amino acids long. CDR1 is SGHTA and CDR2 is FQGTGA in the germline V gene.

The V call is TRBV5-4, the J call TRBJ1-2; D not certain. The V end lost 0 bases, the J end lost 5 bases, and 5 bases lay between the germline ends. The CDR3 has 12 residues. Germline CDR1 is SGHNT and CDR2 is YYREEE (reference sequence). CDR3 in amino acids: CASSLDRYGYTF. CDR3 DNA sequence: TGTGCCAGCAGCTTGGACCGGTATGGCTACACCTTC.

The V call is TRBV27, the J call TRBJ2-7; 8 bases are shared with TRBD1. The V and J ends lost 6 bases and 0 bases, in that order; junction bases with no gene match: 7. This CDR3 is 15 amino acids long. Germline V lookup: CDR1 MNHEY, CDR2 SMNVEV (reference sequence). The CDR3 region has the DNA TGTGCCAGCAGCGGACAGGGCCGACTCTCCTACGAGCAGTACTTC. Encoded protein: CASSGQGRLSYEQYF.

This clone was detected a few times. The J gene is TRBJ2-7, the V gene TRBV20-1; D ambiguous. V was pared by 3 bases and J by 2 bases, with 14 bases between. The CDR3 loop spans 14 amino acids. Germline CDR1 DFQATT, CDR2 SNEGSKA (reference sequence). CDR3 amino acids: CSASIPEFPYEQYF. As DNA, the CDR3 is TGCAGTGCTAGTATTCCAGAATTCCCCTACGAGCAGTACTTC.

This chain uses TRBV30 with TRBJ2-7, with D possibly matching TRBD2 (7 bases). Germline V CDR1 and CDR2: GTSNPN, SVGIG (reference sequence). V lost 3 bases and J 2 bases, leaving 14 bases between the germline ends. The CDR3 totals 14 residues. CDR3 sequence reads: CAWRESGGPYEQYF. The DNA for the CDR3 is TGTGCCTGGAGGGAATCGGGGGGCCCCTACGAGCAGTACTTC.

This clone was counted a single time. V is TRBV30 and J is TRBJ2-5, with 13 bases that match TRBD2. The CDR3 extends over 15 amino acids. The germline V gene encodes CDR1 GTSNPN and CDR2 SVGIG (reference sequence). Trimming took 0 bases from V and 4 from J; bases not matched to a gene: 2. CDR3 in DNA: TGTGCCTGGAGTGTACTAGCGGGGGGGTCAGAGACCCAGTACTTC. It is translated as CAWSVLAGGSETQYF.

The J gene is TRBJ1-5, the V gene TRBV6-4; tentatively, D is TRBD1 (5 bases). The V and J ends lost 7 bases and 5 bases respectively, with 18 bases between them. Per germline, CDR1 MRHNA and CDR2 SNTAGT. This CDR3 is built from 15 residues. The CDR3 bases are TGTGCCAGCATTCCTCGGACCAGGGTCTATCAGCCCCAGCATTTT. This codes for CASIPRTRVYQPQHF.